This entry is about one TCR beta chain. Its antigen remains undetermined. No base quality values were provided; no much bigger clone lies one nucleotide off. TCRbeta CDR3 regions were amplified from genomic DNA by means of the immunoSEQ Assay, a bias-controlled multiplex PCR. As for how the authors treated the data: The number of nucleated cells in each sample was estimated by amplification of reference gene primers within the assay. To quantify the absolute abundance of each unique TCRbeta CDR3 rearrangement, sequence reads were collapsed and filtered. For each sample, productive Simpson clonality was calculated as the square root of Simpson's diversity index across productive rearrangements. Entries here come from immuneACCESS through TCRdb and include only in-frame sequences with V and J called. Some clones fail to appear in such tables; in the studies checked, an unresolved V gene covers under half of the shortfall, and the cause of the remainder is unknown. From that table come the V and J calls and clone size; the DNA was used to work out D and trimming. This sample comprises hundreds of thousands of clones, about 85% of them detected only once. Approximately 12% of the sample is in the top ten clones.

The CDR3, from cysteine to phenylalanine, totals 13 residues. Only CDR3 DNA remains: 39 bases, in frame from the first base. Based on the germline V gene (reference sequence), the CDR1 and CDR2 sequences are LNHDA and SQIVND. Trimming leaves V shorter by 9 bases and J shorter by 5 bases, with the junction holding 9 bases beyond the gene matches. Samples from volunteer blood donors who had recovered from COVID-19 were contributed by a second Seattle source. Collaborating institutions collected whole blood in K2EDTA tubes following their own protocols. For TCRbeta analysis, collaborator samples were shipped as frozen whole blood, as isolated PBMCs, or as DNA extracted from either sample type. This sample was taken from a study of blood T cell repertoires in COVID-19 (dated by TCRdb to the early 2020s). The study in broad terms: Samples covering the acute and convalescent phases of COVID-19 were provided by collaborators in the United States, Italy and Spain. The material from the prospective study consisted of cDNA or gDNA derived from T cells, B-cell-depleted T cells, or PBMCs. Deeply sampled blood TCRbeta repertoires from subjects exposed to, actively infected with, or recovered from COVID-19 were included in the dataset. The repertoires were made available in a free public database intended to serve as a resource for research on the immune response to SARS-CoV-2. The samples were drawn from two sources: the first 160 participants of the ongoing ImmuneRACE study, and over 1,000 subjects contributed by 6 global collaborators. The sample metadata nearly always contained a de-identified subject ID, COVID-19 status, age in years and sex. HLA class I and class II types, where available, came from metadata supplied by the sample provider rather than from assay-based typing.

The investigation overall reported the following: The quantity of clinical and demographic metadata differed by source and by participant and was supplied without curation.

The source is a woman aged 18-29 years who had recovered from COVID-19. The V gene is TRBV19 and the J gene is TRBJ1-2, with 7 middle bases fitting TRBD1. The sequenced material came from peripheral blood. The sequence in DNA is TGTGCCAGCACAGCCACAGGGGAATATGGCTACACCTTC. Its protein reads: CASTATGEYGYTF.